Presented here are 31 T cell receptor beta chains from one specimen sequenced in a study of T cells in Graves' hyperthyroidism and ophthalmopathy. RNA transcripts yielded amplified TCR beta CDR3 regions. An initial round of RT-PCR targeting the TCR CDR3 relied on the HTBI primer set. Via MiXCR, TCRdb re-called the multiplex PCR reads, giving one row per CDR3 protein. The data contain some 530,000 distinct CDR3 sequences, 22% of them singletons. The specimen was blood. The receptors originated from a woman between 70 and 85 years old with Graves' ophthalmopathy.

This clonotype was recorded many times. V gene TRBV6-1 combines with J gene TRBJ2-2; D is tentatively TRBD1 or TRBD2 (5 bases each). Germline assignment: CDR1 MNHNS and CDR2 SASEGT. CDR3 length equals 15 residues. The ends were cut back, 5 bases at V and 1 base at J, with 11 bases in the middle. In nucleotides, the CDR3 is TGTGCCAGCAGTCGGGACGGCCTGAACACCGGGGAGCTGTTTTTT. This encodes CASSRDGLNTGELFF.

This chain joins TRBV18 and TRBJ1-2; TRBD1 might be the D (5 bases). CDR3 length: 14 amino acids. CDR1 is KGHSH, CDR2 LQKENI, per germline. V was clipped by 0 bases and J by 13 bases, with 18 bases between them. The CDR3 DNA is TGTGCCAGCTCACCACCCCAGGGCGCTGTCCGGGGCACCTTC. Translation: CASSPPQGAVRGTF.

The rearrangement links TRBV10-1 to TRBJ2-2; D perhaps matches TRBD1 (6 bases). This CDR3 has 15 residues. CDR1 and CDR2 (germline): WNHNN, SYGVQD (reference sequence). V was trimmed by 2 bases and J by 2 bases, leaving 9 bases between them. This CDR3 is CASSEAGVNTGELFF. CDR3 nucleotide sequence: TGCGCCAGCAGTGAGGCAGGGGTAAACACCGGGGAGCTGTTTTTT.

V and J are TRBV9 and TRBJ2-3; 7 nucleotides match TRBD1. Losses at the gene ends were 0 bases for V and 3 bases for J; bases not matched to a gene: 4. Germline lookup yields CDR1 SGDLS and CDR2 YYNGEE. The CDR3 is made up of 15 amino acids. As DNA, the CDR3 is TGTGCCAGCAGCGTAGAGCCGGGACAGACAGATACGCAGTATTTT. It encodes CASSVEPGQTDTQYF.

This clonotype showed up just a few times. The gene calls are TRBV30 and TRBJ1-1; TRBD1 aligns across 10 bases. Germline V gene data show CDR1 as GTSNPN and CDR2 as SVGIG (reference sequence). V trimming: 0 bases; J trimming: 11 bases; junction bases outside the gene matches: 9. The CDR3 covers 14 residues. This CDR3 reads CAWSVGTGVPEAFF. CDR3 bases: TGTGCCTGGAGTGTAGGGACAGGGGTTCCCGAGGCTTTCTTT. Complete variable domain (other parts from reference TRBV30 and TRBJ1-1): SQTIHQWPATLVQPVGSPLSLECTVEGTSNPNLYWYRQAAGRGLQLLFYSVGIGQISSEVPQNLSASRPQDRQFILSSKKLLLSDSGFYLCAWSVGTGVPEAFFGQGTRLTVV.

This clonotype was observed a few times. The V gene is TRBV30, the J gene TRBJ1-1; tentative D call: TRBD1 (5 bases). The V and J ends lost 0 bases and 6 bases respectively, with 11 bases between them. From germline, CDR1 is GTSNPN and CDR2 SVGIG (reference sequence). This CDR3 contains 13 residues. CDR3 bases: TGTGCCTGGAGTGTACGGGGGGAGGCTGAAGCTTTCTTT. Translating gives CAWSVRGEAEAFF. Variable domain in full (rest from reference TRBV30 and TRBJ1-1): SQTIHQWPATLVQPVGSPLSLECTVEGTSNPNLYWYRQAAGRGLQLLFYSVGIGQISSEVPQNLSASRPQDRQFILSSKKLLLSDSGFYLCAWSVRGEAEAFFGQGTRLTVV.

The chain employs TRBV19 and TRBJ2-1; no clear D. The CDR3 spans 13 residues. V lost 6 bases, J lost 4 bases, and 10 bases lay in between. From germline, CDR1 is LNHDA and CDR2 SQIVND (reference sequence). The CDR3 DNA reads as TGTGCCAGTAGCCCGATGAATTACAATGAGCAGTTCTTC. This codes for CASSPMNYNEQFF.

This clonotype came up many times. The chain carries TRBV7-6 and TRBJ2-7; 7 bases match TRBD1. V gave up 5 bases and J gave up 5 bases; unmatched junction bases: 3. This CDR3 is 12 amino acids long. Germline V gene lookup returns CDR1 SGHVS and CDR2 FNYEAQ. The CDR3 loop is CASSMTGNEQYF. CDR3 sequence (DNA): TGTGCCAGCAGCATGACAGGGAACGAGCAGTACTTC.

The V call is TRBV5-8, the J call TRBJ1-2; 8 bases line up with TRBD1. The ends lost 0 bases at V and 8 bases at J; junction bases unmatched: 6. The CDR3 runs 14 residues. Per the germline V gene, CDR1 is SGHTS and CDR2 is YDEGEE. The CDR3 protein is CASSLAQGARGYTF. The CDR3, as DNA: TGTGCCAGCAGCTTGGCTCAGGGGGCAAGGGGCTACACCTTC.

V usage is TRBV24-1 and J usage is TRBJ2-1; a possible D gene is TRBD1 (5 bases). Trimming cost V 4 bases and J 5 bases, with 17 bases left between them. The CDR3 has 16 residues. CDR1 is KGHDR, CDR2 SFDVKD, per germline. The CDR3 DNA follows: TGTGCCACCAGTGACCATCAGGGCGGCACCAACAATGAGCAGTTCTTC. Encoded protein: CATSDHQGGTNNEQFF.

At least ten counts were recorded for this clonotype. V is TRBV27 and J is TRBJ1-1; D gene unclear. Per germline, CDR1 MNHEY and CDR2 SMNVEV (reference sequence). The CDR3 has 14 residues. V dropped 3 bases and J dropped 1 base, with 9 bases sitting between them. DNA of the CDR3: TGTGCCAGCAGTTTCCACGGGAGGAACACTGAAGCTTTCTTT. It is translated as CASSFHGRNTEAFF.

A few counts support this clonotype. The chain has TRBV7-2 and TRBJ2-7; the match to TRBD2 covers 9 bases. Germline assignment: CDR1 SGHTA and CDR2 FQGNSA. The CDR3 extends over 14 amino acids. Germline trimming cut 6 bases from V and 2 bases from J; bases unmatched to any gene: 5. As DNA, the CDR3 is TGTGCCAGCAGGCTGTCTAGCGGGGCCTACGAGCAGTACTTC. Encoded protein: CASRLSSGAYEQYF.

Many counts were recorded for this clonotype. The chain couples TRBV20-1 to TRBJ2-3; 7 bases align to TRBD2. The CDR3 spans 15 residues. Germline trimming cut 6 bases from V and 5 bases from J; bases unmatched to any gene: 14. Germline CDR1 and CDR2: DFQATT and SNEGSKA (reference sequence). The CDR3 DNA follows: TGCAGTGCACAAGGAGCGAGCGGGAAGGAAGATACGCAGTATTTT. Translating it yields CSAQGASGKEDTQYF.

The V call is TRBV7-9, the J call TRBJ2-7; 8 bases align to TRBD2. The CDR3 spans 17 residues. Germline CDR1 is SEHNR and CDR2 is FQNEAQ (reference sequence). The V and J ends lost 1 base and 3 bases, in that order; junction bases with no gene match: 11. In DNA, the CDR3 is TGTGCCAGCAGCTTAGTGGTTGGGGGGACTAGGTTCTACGAGCAGTACTTC. It translates to CASSLVVGGTRFYEQYF.

This clonotype was observed a few times. The V and J genes are TRBV6-1 and TRBJ2-4; D gene ambiguous. V lost 8 bases to trimming and J lost 4 bases, with 15 bases between them. Germline loops: CDR1 MNHNS, CDR2 SASEGT. CDR3 length: 14 amino acids. The CDR3 here is CASGSGGQKNIQYF. The CDR3 nucleotides are TGTGCCAGCGGTTCGGGTGGGCAGAAAAACATTCAGTACTTC.

This clonotype has a count of ten or more. This chain uses TRBV2 with TRBJ2-3, with 11 nucleotides matching TRBD2. This CDR3 has 13 amino acids. J gave up 4 bases and V 8 bases, and 2 bases lay outside the gene matches. The germline CDR1 and CDR2 sequences are SNHLY and FYNNEI. CDR3 protein: CASGGLAADTQYF. For the CDR3, the DNA is TGTGCCAGCGGGGGACTAGCGGCAGATACGCAGTATTTT.

Points on this clonotype: With a much larger clone just one base away, this may be a read error. The chain links TRBV12-3 or TRBV12-4 to TRBJ2-7; D ambiguous. Trimming pared 7 bases from V and 4 bases from J, leaving 14 bases between. CDR3 size: 13 residues. CDR3 nucleotide sequence: TGTGCCAGCACGGCAGTTATGGGGTACGAGCAGTACTTC. Translation: CASTAVMGYEQYF.

This chain links TRBV20-1 with TRBJ1-2; possible D gene TRBD1, 5 bases. Germline V gene data show CDR1 as DFQATT and CDR2 as SNEGSKA (reference sequence). Trimming left V 5 bases short and J 7 bases short, with 17 bases between. The CDR3 is made up of 13 amino acids. CDR3 sequence reads: CSAANPGLGGYTF. The CDR3 bases are TGCAGTGCTGCCAATCCAGGGTTAGGTGGCTACACCTTC.

The V and J genes are TRBV7-8 and TRBJ1-2; no definite D call. The CDR3 length is 14 residues. Between the trimmed V and J ends, which lost 5 bases and 5 bases, there was a span of 15 bases. CDR1 is SGHVS and CDR2 is FQNEAQ in the germline V gene. In DNA form, the CDR3 reads TGTGCCAGCAGCCCCCGAGAGGTCCTTTATGGCTACACCTTC. This translates into CASSPREVLYGYTF.

This clonotype has more than one count but fewer than ten. The V and J genes are TRBV29-1 and TRBJ2-1; 11 bases align to TRBD1. The CDR3 runs to 17 residues. Germline CDR1 and CDR2: SQVTM and ANQGSEA. The trim removed 4 bases at V and 10 bases at J, leaving 18 bases unmatched. CDR3 protein: CSVATNLRTGGGGEQFF. In DNA form, the CDR3 reads TGCAGCGTTGCGACAAACCTCCGGACAGGGGGCGGAGGCGAGCAGTTCTTC.

This clonotype has only a few counts. The chain employs TRBV3-1 and TRBJ2-1, with TRBD2 identical over 10 bases. Germline V lookup: CDR1 LGHDT, CDR2 YNNKEL (reference sequence). The J segment lost 9 bases and the V segment lost 6 bases, leaving 5 bases of the junction unmatched. This CDR3 is 13 amino acids long. The CDR3 bases are TGTGCCAGCAGACTTAGCGGGAGGTTTGAGCAGTTCTTC. It encodes CASRLSGRFEQFF.

Ten or more counts support this clonotype. The chain joins TRBV11-1 to TRBJ2-7, with 8 bases identical to TRBD1. The trim removed 3 bases at V and 1 base at J, leaving 2 bases unmatched. Germline CDR1 reads SGHAT; CDR2 reads FQDESV (reference sequence). The CDR3 is 14 residues long. Here the CDR3 reads CASSLGDRSYEQYF. CDR3 DNA: TGTGCCAGCAGCTTGGGGGACAGGTCCTACGAGCAGTACTTC.

The chain employs TRBV13 and TRBJ2-5; the D gene is possibly TRBD2 (5 bases). The CDR3 extends over 14 amino acids. Looked up from germline, CDR1 is PRHDT and CDR2 is FYEKMQ (reference sequence). Deletions cut 5 bases from V and 1 base from J, with 11 bases between. DNA of the CDR3: TGTGCCAGCAGCCAAGGACTGGTCCAAGAGACCCAGTACTTC. Protein product: CASSQGLVQETQYF.

This clonotype was detected ten times or more. The genes are TRBV7-3 and TRBJ2-3; the match to TRBD1 covers 9 bases. The CDR3 has 16 amino acids. V lost 5 bases and J lost 1; bases outside the gene matches: 7. Germline loops: CDR1 SGHTA, CDR2 FQGTGA. The CDR3 loop reads CASSEQGALRTDTQYF. The CDR3 nucleotides read TGTGCCAGCAGCGAACAGGGGGCTCTTCGCACAGATACGCAGTATTTT.

This chain joins TRBV6-1 and TRBJ2-2; a weak D match, TRBD2 (6 bases). The V end lost 6 bases, the J end lost 3 bases, and 11 bases lay between the germline ends. Germline V gene sequence: CDR1 MNHNS, CDR2 SASEGT. The CDR3 length is 14 residues. CDR3 amino acids: CASRPGADTGELFF. CDR3 nucleotides: TGTGCCAGCAGACCGGGAGCTGACACCGGGGAGCTGTTTTTT.

This clonotype was observed a few times. This sequence joins TRBV3-1 and TRBJ2-1; 8 nucleotides line up with TRBD2. The CDR3 totals 15 residues. The germline V gene has CDR1 LGHDT and CDR2 YNNKEL (reference sequence). V lost 4 bases, J lost 5 bases, and 7 bases stayed unmatched. CDR3 bases: TGTGCCAGCAGCCCTCCTAGCGGGCCCAACAATGAGCAGTTCTTC. Translated: CASSPPSGPNNEQFF.

CDR3 protein: CSASAAGVSQPQHF. As DNA, the CDR3 is TGCAGTGCTAGTGCAGCAGGGGTTAGTCAGCCCCAGCATTTT. This chain uses TRBV20-1 with TRBJ1-5; tentative D call: TRBD1 (6 bases). Per germline, CDR1 DFQATT and CDR2 SNEGSKA (reference sequence). V was trimmed by 3 bases and J by 6 bases, leaving 15 bases between them. The CDR3 totals 14 residues.

The rearrangement links TRBV30 to TRBJ1-1; a possible D gene is TRBD1 (6 bases). The CDR3 has 13 amino acids. The germline V and J ends were trimmed by 5 bases and 0 bases, with 10 bases remaining between them. From germline, CDR1 is GTSNPN and CDR2 SVGIG (reference sequence). For the CDR3, the DNA is TGTGCCTGGGAAAAGGGGGTGAACACTGAAGCTTTCTTT. This encodes CAWEKGVNTEAFF.

This clonotype was seen many times. This chain links TRBV30 with TRBJ2-1; D unresolved. CDR3 length: 11 amino acids. Trimming removed 0 bases from V and 8 bases from J, with 5 bases in between. Germline V gives CDR1 GTSNPN, CDR2 SVGIG (reference sequence). The CDR3 nucleotides are TGTGCCTGGAGTGTACAAGATGAGCAGTTCTTC. Its translation is CAWSVQDEQFF.

This clonotype came up a few times. The chain employs TRBV10-3 and TRBJ2-5; tentatively, D is TRBD1 or TRBD2 (5 bases each). V was shortened by 4 bases and J by 1 base, with 13 bases between the two germline ends. This CDR3 has 15 amino acids. Germline V gives CDR1 ENHRY, CDR2 SYGVKD. CDR3 DNA sequence: TGTGCCATCAGTGCAGTATCGGGACCCCAAGAGACCCAGTACTTC. Translation: CAISAVSGPQETQYF.

This clonotype was seen repeatedly, ten times or more. The CDR3 here is CASSSTGTYSSNEQFF. CDR3 coding DNA: TGCGCCAGCAGCTCCACCGGGACTTACTCATCAAATGAGCAGTTCTTC. The genes are TRBV5-1 and TRBJ2-1; D might be TRBD2 (6 bases). The CDR3 has 16 residues. Trimming took 3 bases from V and 7 from J, leaving 20 bases between them. The germline gives CDR1 SGHRS, CDR2 YFSETQ.